Here is one T cell receptor beta chain with its context. The record originates from a study of T-cell memory formation after mild COVID-19. TCRdb recomputed calls from the 5' RACE reads with MiXCR, one row per CDR3 protein. In the table there are nearly 350,000 distinct CDR3 sequences, about an eighth of which are singletons. Germline CDR1 reads MGHRA; CDR2 reads YSYEKL. J lost 4 bases, V lost 0 bases, and 9 bases had no gene match. CDR3 size: 18 residues. Material: PBMCs or a T cell subset sorted from them (not recorded which). The rearrangement uses TRBV4-1 and TRBJ2-2, with 9 bases identical to TRBD2. The source of this sequence is a man younger than 35 who had mild COVID-19 (a few samples of this study predate the infection). Cell type and time point are not known. CDR3: CASSQEGGLALPTGELFF. The CDR3 region has the DNA TGCGCCAGCAGCCAAGAAGGGGGACTAGCTCTCCCCACCGGGGAGCTGTTTTTT.